The 5 T cell receptor beta chains below come from one sample, sequenced in a study of molecular identifiers for immune sequencing clone quantification. TCRdb reprocessed the PCR reads with MiXCR, giving one entry per CDR3 protein. The sample has 80,000 to 100,000 distinct CDR3 sequences, approximately 24% seen once. Input material: naive CD8+ T cells from blood, with Jurkat cell RNA spiked in. Subset: FACS-sorted CD8+CD4-CCR7+CD45RA+ naive T cells. The receptors were sampled from a human donor in good health. Some libraries in this study had Jurkat cell RNA spiked in.

At least ten counts were recorded for this clonotype. The chain carries TRBV7-8 and TRBJ1-1, with 11 bases that match TRBD1. The CDR3 sequence is 17 residues long. CDR1 and CDR2 from the germline V gene are SGHVS and FQNEAQ. The junction had 11 bases not matched to a gene; V was cut back by 4 bases and J by 4 bases. Here the CDR3 DNA reads TGTGCCAGCAGCTCCTCCGATCTCGGGACAGGGGGCACTGAAGCTTTCTTT. Translating gives CASSSSDLGTGGTEAFF.

In the case of this clonotype: Since a much larger clone is just one base distant, this may be a read error. The CDR3 spells CASAGGDPFSTDTQYF. The CDR3 bases are TGTGCCAGCGCGGGAGGGGACCCTTTTAGCACAGATACGCAGTATTTT. The V call is TRBV28, the J call TRBJ2-3, with 9 positions matching TRBD2. Germline values: CDR1 MDHEN, CDR2 SYDVKM. The CDR3 has 16 residues. V was pared by 8 bases and J by 0 bases, with 9 bases of the junction left unmatched.

This clonotype appeared many times. The gene calls are TRBV9 and TRBJ1-1; TRBD1 matches 9 bases. V was clipped by 4 bases and J by 3 bases; unmatched bases: 7. The CDR3 has 15 amino acids. The germline V gene encodes CDR1 SGDLS and CDR2 YYNGEE. The CDR3 spells CASSPRTGEYTEAFF. In DNA form, the CDR3 reads TGTGCCAGCAGCCCCCGGACAGGGGAATACACTGAAGCTTTCTTT.

This clonotype was seen repeatedly, ten times or more. The rearrangement joins TRBV7-9 to TRBJ1-2, with D unresolved. With 4 bases removed from V and 3 bases from J, the gap between germline ends came to 12 bases. This CDR3 has 14 residues. Looked up from germline, CDR1 is SEHNR and CDR2 is FQNEAQ (reference sequence). CDR3 loop: CASSSIQADYGYTF. The DNA of the CDR3 is TGTGCCAGCAGCTCGATCCAAGCTGACTATGGCTACACCTTC.

This clonotype has a count of ten or more. The chain combines TRBV20-1 with TRBJ1-6; D unclear. CDR1 and CDR2 from the germline V gene are DFQATT and SNEGSKA (reference sequence). The CDR3 runs to 18 residues. V lost 0 bases to trimming and J lost 0 bases, with 15 bases between them. In DNA form, the CDR3 reads TGCAGTGCTAGAGATCACGGCAGGACGAGCTCCTATAATTCACCCCTCCACTTT. Translated, it gives CSARDHGRTSSYNSPLHF.